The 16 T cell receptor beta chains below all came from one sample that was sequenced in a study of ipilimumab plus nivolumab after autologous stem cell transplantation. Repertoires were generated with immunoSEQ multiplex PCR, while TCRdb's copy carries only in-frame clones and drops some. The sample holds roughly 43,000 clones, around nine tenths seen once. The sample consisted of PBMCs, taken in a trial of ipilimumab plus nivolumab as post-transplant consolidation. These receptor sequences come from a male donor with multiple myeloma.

CDR3 sequence (DNA): TGTGCCAGCAGCTTAGGACAGGGGCACTCCTATGGCTACACCTTC. This encodes CASSLGQGHSYGYTF. The V gene is TRBV7-2, the J gene TRBJ1-2, with 8 bases matching TRBD1. This CDR3 spans 15 amino acids. Looked up from germline, CDR1 is SGHTA and CDR2 is FQGNSA. V lost 1 base to trimming and J lost 4 bases; unmatched junction nucleotides: 5.

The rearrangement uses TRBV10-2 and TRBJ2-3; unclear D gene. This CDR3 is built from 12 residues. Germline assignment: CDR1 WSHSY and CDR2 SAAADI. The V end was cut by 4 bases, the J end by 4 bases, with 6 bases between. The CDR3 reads CASSAWSDTQYF. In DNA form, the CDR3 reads TGCGCCAGCAGTGCCTGGTCAGATACGCAGTATTTT.

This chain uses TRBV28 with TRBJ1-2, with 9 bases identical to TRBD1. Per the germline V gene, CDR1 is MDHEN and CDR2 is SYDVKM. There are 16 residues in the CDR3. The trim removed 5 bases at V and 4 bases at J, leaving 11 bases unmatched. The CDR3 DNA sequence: TGTGCCAGCAGTGAAGACAACAGGGGGCGAAGCTATGGCTACACCTTC. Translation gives CASSEDNRGRSYGYTF.

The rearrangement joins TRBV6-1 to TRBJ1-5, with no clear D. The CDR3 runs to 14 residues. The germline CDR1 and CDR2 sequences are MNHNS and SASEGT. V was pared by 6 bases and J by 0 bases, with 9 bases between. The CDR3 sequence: CASSNHYSNQPQHF. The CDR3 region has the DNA TGTGCCAGCAGCAACCATTATAGCAATCAGCCCCAGCATTTT.

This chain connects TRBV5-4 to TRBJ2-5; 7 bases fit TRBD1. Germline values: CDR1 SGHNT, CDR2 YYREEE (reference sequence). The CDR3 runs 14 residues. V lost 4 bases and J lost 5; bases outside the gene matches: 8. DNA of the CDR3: TGTGCCAGCAGCCACGACAGGGTCGAGGAGACCCAGTACTTC. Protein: CASSHDRVEETQYF.

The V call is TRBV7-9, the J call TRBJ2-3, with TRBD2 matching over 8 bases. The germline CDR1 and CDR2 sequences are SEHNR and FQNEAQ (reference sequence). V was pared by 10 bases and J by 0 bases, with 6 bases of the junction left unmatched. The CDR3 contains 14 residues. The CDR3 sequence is CANTLAVSTDTQYF. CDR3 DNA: TGTGCCAACACACTAGCGGTGAGCACAGATACGCAGTATTTT.

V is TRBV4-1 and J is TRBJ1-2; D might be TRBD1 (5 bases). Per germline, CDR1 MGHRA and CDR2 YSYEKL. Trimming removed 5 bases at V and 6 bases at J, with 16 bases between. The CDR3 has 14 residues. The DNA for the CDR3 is TGCGCCAGCAGCTCCACCAGGGCCGCGGATGGCTACACCTTC. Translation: CASSSTRAADGYTF.

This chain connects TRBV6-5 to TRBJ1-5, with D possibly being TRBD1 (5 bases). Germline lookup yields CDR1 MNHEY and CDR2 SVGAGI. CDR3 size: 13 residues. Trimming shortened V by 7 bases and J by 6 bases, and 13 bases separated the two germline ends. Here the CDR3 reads CASTVRGRQPQHF. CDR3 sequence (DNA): TGTGCCAGCACGGTGAGGGGTCGTCAGCCCCAGCATTTT.

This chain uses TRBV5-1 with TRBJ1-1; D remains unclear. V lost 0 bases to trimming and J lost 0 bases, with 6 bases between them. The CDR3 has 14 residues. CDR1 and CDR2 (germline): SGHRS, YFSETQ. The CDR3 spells CASSLGLVNTEAFF. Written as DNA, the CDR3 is TGCGCCAGCAGCTTGGGGTTGGTGAACACTGAAGCTTTCTTT.

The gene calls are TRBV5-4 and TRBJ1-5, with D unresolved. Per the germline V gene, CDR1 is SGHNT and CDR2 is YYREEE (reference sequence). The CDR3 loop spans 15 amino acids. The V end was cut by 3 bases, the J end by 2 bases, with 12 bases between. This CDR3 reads CASSWSEGRNQPQHF. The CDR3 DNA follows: TGTGCCAGCAGCTGGTCAGAAGGGCGCAATCAGCCCCAGCATTTT.

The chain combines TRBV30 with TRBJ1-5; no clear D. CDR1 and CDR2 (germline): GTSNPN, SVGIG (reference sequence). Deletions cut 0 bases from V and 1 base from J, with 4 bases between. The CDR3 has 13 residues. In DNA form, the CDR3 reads TGTGCCTGGAGTGTACGAAGCAATCAGCCCCAGCATTTT. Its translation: CAWSVRSNQPQHF.

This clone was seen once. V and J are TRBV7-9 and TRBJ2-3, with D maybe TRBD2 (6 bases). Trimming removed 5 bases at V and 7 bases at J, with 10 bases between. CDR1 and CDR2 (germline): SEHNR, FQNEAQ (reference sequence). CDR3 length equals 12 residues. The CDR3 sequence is CASSGDSHTQYF. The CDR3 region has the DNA TGTGCCAGCAGCGGGGACTCTCATACGCAGTATTTT. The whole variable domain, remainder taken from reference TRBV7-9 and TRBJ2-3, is DTGVSQNPRHKITKRGQNVTFRCDPISEHNRLYWYRQTLGQGPEFLTYFQNEAQLEKSRLLSDRFSAERPKGSFSTLEIQRTEQGDSAMYLCASSGDSHTQYFGPGTRLTVL.

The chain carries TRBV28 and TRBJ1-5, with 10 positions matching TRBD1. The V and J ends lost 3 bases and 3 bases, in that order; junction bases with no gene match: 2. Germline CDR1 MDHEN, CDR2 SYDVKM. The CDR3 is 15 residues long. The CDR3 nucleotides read TGTGCCAGCAGTTTGGGGACAGGGGTCAATCAGCCCCAGCATTTT. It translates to CASSLGTGVNQPQHF.

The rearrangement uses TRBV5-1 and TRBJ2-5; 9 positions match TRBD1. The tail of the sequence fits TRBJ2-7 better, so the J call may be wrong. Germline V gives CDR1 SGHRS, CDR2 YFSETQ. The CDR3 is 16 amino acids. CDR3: CASSLGDRDLEYEQYF. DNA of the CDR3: TGCGCCAGCAGCTTGGGGGACAGGGACCTCGAGTACGAGCAGTACTTC.

CDR3 loop: CAISAAKTGPQETQYF. As DNA, the CDR3 is TGTGCCATCAGTGCAGCCAAGACAGGGCCCCAAGAGACCCAGTACTTC. The genes are TRBV10-3 and TRBJ2-5; 7 bases are a match to TRBD1. This CDR3 comprises 16 residues. Trimming cost V 4 bases and J 1 base; bases outside gene matches: 9. Germline V gene data show CDR1 as ENHRY and CDR2 as SYGVKD.

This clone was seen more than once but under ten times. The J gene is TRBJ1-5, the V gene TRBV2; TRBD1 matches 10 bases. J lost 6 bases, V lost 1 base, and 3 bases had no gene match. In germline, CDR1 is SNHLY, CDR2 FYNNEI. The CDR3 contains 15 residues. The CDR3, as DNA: TGTGCCAGCAGTGAAGAGACAGGGGGCGGTCAGCCCCAGCATTTT. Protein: CASSEETGGGQPQHF.